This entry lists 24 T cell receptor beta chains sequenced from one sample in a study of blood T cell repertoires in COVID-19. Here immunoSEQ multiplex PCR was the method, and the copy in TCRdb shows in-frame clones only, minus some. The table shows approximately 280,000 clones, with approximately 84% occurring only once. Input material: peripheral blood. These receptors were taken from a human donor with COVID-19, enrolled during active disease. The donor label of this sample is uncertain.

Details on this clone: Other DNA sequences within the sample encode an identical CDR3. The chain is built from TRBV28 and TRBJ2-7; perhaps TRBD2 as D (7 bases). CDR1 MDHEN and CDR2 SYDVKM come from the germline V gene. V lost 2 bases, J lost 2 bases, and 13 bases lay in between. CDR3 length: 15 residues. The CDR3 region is CASSLRGGATYEQYF. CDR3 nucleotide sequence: TGTGCCAGCAGTTTAAGGGGGGGCGCGACCTACGAGCAGTACTTC.

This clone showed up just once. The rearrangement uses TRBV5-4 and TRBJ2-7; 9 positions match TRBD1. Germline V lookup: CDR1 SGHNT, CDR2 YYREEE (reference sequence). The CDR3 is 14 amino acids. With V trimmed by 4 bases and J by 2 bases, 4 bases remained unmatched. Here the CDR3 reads CASSPQGATYEQYF. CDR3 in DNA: TGTGCCAGCAGCCCACAGGGGGCGACCTACGAGCAGTACTTC.

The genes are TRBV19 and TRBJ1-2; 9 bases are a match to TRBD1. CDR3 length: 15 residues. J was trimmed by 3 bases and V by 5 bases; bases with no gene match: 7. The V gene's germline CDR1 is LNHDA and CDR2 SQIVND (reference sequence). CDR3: CASSRGTGMDYGYTF. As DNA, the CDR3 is TGTGCCAGTAGTCGAGGGACAGGGATGGACTATGGCTACACCTTC.

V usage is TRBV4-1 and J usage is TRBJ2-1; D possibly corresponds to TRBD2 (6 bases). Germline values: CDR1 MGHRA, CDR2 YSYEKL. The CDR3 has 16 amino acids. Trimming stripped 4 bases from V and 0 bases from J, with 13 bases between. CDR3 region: CASSLQAGTSYNEQFF. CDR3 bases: TGCGCCAGCAGCCTCCAAGCGGGCACCTCCTACAATGAGCAGTTCTTC.

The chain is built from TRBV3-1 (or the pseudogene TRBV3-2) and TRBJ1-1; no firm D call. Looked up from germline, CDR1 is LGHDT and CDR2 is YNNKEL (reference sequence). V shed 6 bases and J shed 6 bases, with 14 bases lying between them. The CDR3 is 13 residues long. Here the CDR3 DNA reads TGTGCCAGCAGGGTCGCAGGAGGATCTGAAGCTTTCTTT. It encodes CASRVAGGSEAFF.

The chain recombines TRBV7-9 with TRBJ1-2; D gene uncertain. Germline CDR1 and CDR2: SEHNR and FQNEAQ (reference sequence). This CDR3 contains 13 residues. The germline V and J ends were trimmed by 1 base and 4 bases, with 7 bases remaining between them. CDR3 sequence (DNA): TGTGCCAGCAGCTTAGACAGAGTCTATGGCTACACCTTC. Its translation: CASSLDRVYGYTF.

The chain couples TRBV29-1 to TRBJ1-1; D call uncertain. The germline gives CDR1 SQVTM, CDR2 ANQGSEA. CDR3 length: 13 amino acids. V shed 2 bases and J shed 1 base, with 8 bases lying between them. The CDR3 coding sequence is TGCAGCGTTGAATTTGGCCAGAACACTGAAGCTTTCTTT. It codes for CSVEFGQNTEAFF. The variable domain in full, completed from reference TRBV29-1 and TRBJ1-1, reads SAVISQKPSRDICQRGTSLTIQCQVDSQVTMMFWYRQQPGQSLTLIATANQGSEATYESGFVIDKFPISRPNLTFSTLTVSNMSPEDSSIYLCSVEFGQNTEAFFGQGTRLTVV.

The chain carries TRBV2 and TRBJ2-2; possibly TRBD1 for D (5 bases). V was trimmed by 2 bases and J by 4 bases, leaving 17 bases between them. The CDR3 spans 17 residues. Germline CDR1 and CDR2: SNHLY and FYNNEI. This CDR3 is CASSESAPGHPTGELFF. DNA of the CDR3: TGTGCCAGCAGTGAATCTGCTCCCGGACACCCCACCGGGGAGCTGTTTTTT.

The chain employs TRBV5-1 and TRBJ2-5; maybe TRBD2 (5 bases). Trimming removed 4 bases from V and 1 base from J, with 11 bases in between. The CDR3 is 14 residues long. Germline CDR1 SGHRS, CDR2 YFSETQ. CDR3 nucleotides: TGCGCCAGCAGCCTACTAGACGGCCAAGAGACCCAGTACTTC. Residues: CASSLLDGQETQYF.

DNA of the CDR3: TGTGCCAGCACAGCGGGGGATTGGGGGACCCAGTACTTC. It encodes CASTAGDWGTQYF. This chain links TRBV2 with TRBJ2-5, with 8 bases identical to TRBD2. CDR3 length equals 13 residues. Germline V CDR1 and CDR2: SNHLY, FYNNEI. Trimming took 7 bases from V and 7 from J; bases not matched to a gene: 8.

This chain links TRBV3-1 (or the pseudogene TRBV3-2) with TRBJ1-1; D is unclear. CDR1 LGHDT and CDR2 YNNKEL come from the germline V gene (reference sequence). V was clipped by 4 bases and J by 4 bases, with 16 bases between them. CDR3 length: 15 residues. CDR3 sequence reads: CASSPLGGSRTEAFF. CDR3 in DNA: TGTGCCAGCAGCCCCCTGGGAGGGTCCCGCACTGAAGCTTTCTTT.

In nucleotides, the CDR3 is TGTGCCAGCTGGAGACGACAGGGTGGCGATACGCAGTATTTT. Its protein product is CASWRRQGGDTQYF. The genes are TRBV28 and TRBJ2-3, with 7 bases lining up with TRBD1. The trim removed 8 bases at V and 6 bases at J, leaving 11 bases unmatched. The CDR3 is 14 amino acids. Germline loops: CDR1 MDHEN, CDR2 SYDVKM.

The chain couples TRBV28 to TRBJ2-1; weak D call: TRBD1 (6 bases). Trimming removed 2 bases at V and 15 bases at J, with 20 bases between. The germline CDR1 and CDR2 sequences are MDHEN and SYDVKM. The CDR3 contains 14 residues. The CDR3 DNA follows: TGTGCCAGCAGTTTAGCCCAGGGGATATTTCGACGGTTCTTC. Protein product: CASSLAQGIFRRFF. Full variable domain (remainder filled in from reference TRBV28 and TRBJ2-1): DVKVTQSSRYLVKRTGEKVFLECVQDMDHENMFWYRQDPGLGLRLIYFSYDVKMKEKGDIPEGYSVSREKKERFSLILESASTNQTSMYLCASSLAQGIFRRFFGPGTRLTVL.

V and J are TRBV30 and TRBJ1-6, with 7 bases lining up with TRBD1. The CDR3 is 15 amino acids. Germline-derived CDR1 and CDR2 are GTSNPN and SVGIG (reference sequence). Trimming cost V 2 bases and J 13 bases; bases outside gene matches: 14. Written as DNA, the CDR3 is TGTGCCTGGAGTTTCCCGACAGGGTCTAAGAATCCCCTCCACTTT. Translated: CAWSFPTGSKNPLHF. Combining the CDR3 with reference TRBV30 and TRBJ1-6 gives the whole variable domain SQTIHQWPATLVQPVGSPLSLECTVEGTSNPNLYWYRQAAGRGLQLLFYSVGIGQISSEVPQNLSASRPQDRQFILSSKKLLLSDSGFYLCAWSFPTGSKNPLHFGNGTRLTVT.

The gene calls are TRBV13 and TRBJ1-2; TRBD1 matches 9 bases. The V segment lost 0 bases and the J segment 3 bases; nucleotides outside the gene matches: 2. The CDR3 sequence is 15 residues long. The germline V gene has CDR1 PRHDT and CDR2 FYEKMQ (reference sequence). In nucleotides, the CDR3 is TGTGCCAGCAGCTTAGGGGGACAGGGTCACTATGGCTACACCTTC. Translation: CASSLGGQGHYGYTF.

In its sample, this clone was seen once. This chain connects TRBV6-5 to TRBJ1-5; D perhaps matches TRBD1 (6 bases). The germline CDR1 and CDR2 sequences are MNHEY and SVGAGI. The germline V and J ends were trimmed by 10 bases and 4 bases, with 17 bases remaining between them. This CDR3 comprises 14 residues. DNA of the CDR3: TGTGCCACCTCTCGGGGGGGGGCGAATCAGCCCCAGCATTTT. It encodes CATSRGGANQPQHF.

The DNA for the CDR3 is TGTGCCACCAGTGATTCCGGGACAGCGAACACCGGGGAGCTGTTTTTT. Its translation is CATSDSGTANTGELFF. This chain uses TRBV24-1 with TRBJ2-2; TRBD1 aligns across 7 bases. CDR1 is KGHDR and CDR2 is SFDVKD in the germline V gene. V was pared by 2 bases and J by 0 bases, with 2 bases of the junction left unmatched. The CDR3 is made up of 16 amino acids.

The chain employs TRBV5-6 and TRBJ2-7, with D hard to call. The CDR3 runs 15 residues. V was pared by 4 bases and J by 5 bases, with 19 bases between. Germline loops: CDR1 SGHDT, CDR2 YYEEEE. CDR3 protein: CASSTPSRVTNEQYF. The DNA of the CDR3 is TGTGCCAGCAGCACCCCATCCCGGGTGACGAACGAGCAGTACTTC. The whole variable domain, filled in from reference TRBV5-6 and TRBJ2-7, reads DAGVTQSPTHLIKTRGQQVTLRCSPKSGHDTVSWYQQALGQGPQFIFQYYEEEERQRGNFPDRFSGHQFPNYSSELNVNALLLGDSALYLCASSTPSRVTNEQYFGPGTRLTVT.

The CDR3 DNA reads TGTGCCAGCAGTTGGGGGCTACAAGAGACCCAGTACTTC. Translating it yields CASSWGLQETQYF. The J gene is TRBJ2-5, the V gene TRBV27, with D possibly being TRBD1 (6 bases). The CDR3 sequence is 13 residues long. In germline, CDR1 is MNHEY, CDR2 SMNVEV (reference sequence). V lost 4 bases and J 2 bases, leaving 8 bases between the germline ends.

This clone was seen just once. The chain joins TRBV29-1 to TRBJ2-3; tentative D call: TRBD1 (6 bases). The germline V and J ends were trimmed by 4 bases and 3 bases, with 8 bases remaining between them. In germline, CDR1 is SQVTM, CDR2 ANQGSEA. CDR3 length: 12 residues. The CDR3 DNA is TGCAGCGTTGTTACAGGGACAGATACGCAGTATTTT. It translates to CSVVTGTDTQYF.

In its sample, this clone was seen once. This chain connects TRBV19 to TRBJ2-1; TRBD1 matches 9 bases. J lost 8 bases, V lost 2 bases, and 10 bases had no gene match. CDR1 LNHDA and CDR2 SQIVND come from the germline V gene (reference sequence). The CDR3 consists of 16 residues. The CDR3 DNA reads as TGTGCCAGTAGTATACCCGGACAGGGGTTTCGCGATGAGCAGTTCTTC. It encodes CASSIPGQGFRDEQFF.

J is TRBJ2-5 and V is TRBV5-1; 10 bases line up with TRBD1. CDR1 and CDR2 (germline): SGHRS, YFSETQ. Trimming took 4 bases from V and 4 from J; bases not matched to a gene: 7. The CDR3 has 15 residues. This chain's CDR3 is CASSKVDRGRETQYF. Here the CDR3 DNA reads TGCGCCAGCAGCAAAGTGGACAGGGGGAGAGAGACCCAGTACTTC.

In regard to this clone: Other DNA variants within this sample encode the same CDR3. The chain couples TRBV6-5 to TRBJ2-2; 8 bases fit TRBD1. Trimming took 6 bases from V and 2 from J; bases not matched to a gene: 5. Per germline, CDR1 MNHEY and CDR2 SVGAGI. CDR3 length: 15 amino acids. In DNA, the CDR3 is TGTGCCAGCAGGCGGCAGGGGGCAAACACCGGGGAGCTGTTTTTT. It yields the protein CASRRQGANTGELFF.

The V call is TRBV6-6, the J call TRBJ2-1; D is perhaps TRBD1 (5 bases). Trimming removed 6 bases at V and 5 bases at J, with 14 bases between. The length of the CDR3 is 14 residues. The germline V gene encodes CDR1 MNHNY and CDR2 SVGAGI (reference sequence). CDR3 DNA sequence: TGTGCCAGCAGACCGACAGTAAACCACAATGAGCAGTTCTTC. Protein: CASRPTVNHNEQFF.